This T cell receptor (beta chain) stems from a study of blood T cells in healthy people across ages. There are 14 residues in the CDR3. CDR1 is KGHSH, CDR2 LQKENI, per germline. Trimming cost V 4 bases and J 7 bases; bases outside gene matches: 6. Then a second PCR, running roughly 7 to 11 cycles, was carried out with a sample-barcoded 5' primer and a J-beta primer mix. TCRdb independently ran MiXCR on the 5' RACE reads; one entry per CDR3 protein. Of roughly 680,000 distinct CDR3 sequences listed, about half were seen once; the top ten hold about 32%. This chain uses TRBV18 with TRBJ1-4; 7 nucleotides line up with TRBD1. The sequenced material came from blood. The sequence came from a woman aged 55 to 70 in good health. Written as DNA, the CDR3 is TGTGCCAGCTCACTAGGGACAGCGGTTGAAAAACTGTTTTTT. Translation gives CASSLGTAVEKLFF. Supplemented by reference TRBV18 and TRBJ1-4, the full variable domain reads NAGVMQNPRHLVRRRGQEARLRCSPMKGHSHVYWYRQLPEEGLKFMVYLQKENIIDESGMPKERFSAEFPKEGPSILRIQQVVRGDSAAYFCASSLGTAVEKLFFGSGTQLSVL.